This T cell receptor beta chain derives from a study of cytomegalovirus exposure and HLA in healthy donors. The wider study: The 120 validation repertoires used the same platform as the 550 to 800 first-cohort repertoires (as reported by a later analysis). The study, taken as a whole, reports: The study recorded 164 TCR beta chains that were cytomegalovirus-associated.

The donors were part of the validation cohort of more than 90 subjects. That cohort was separate from the first cohort, which comprised 500 to 700 subjects. V was trimmed by 0 bases and J by 4 bases, leaving 13 bases between them. The germline CDR1 and CDR2 sequences are SGHTA and FQGNSA. The length of the CDR3 is 15 residues. About this clone: Its target is not known.

Method: immunoSEQ multiplex PCR; TCRdb's copy keeps in-frame clones and lacks some. The sample consists of roughly 75,000 clones, around 94% of them appearing once. This chain connects TRBV7-2 to TRBJ2-7, with TRBD2 as a possible D gene (6 bases). Material: PBMCs. The TCR was taken from a woman between 18 and 29 years old in good health and CMV-seropositive. The CDR3 loop reads CASSLAGGHVYEQYF. CDR3 sequence (DNA): TGTGCCAGCAGCTTAGCGGGAGGACATGTATACGAGCAGTACTTC. Filled out from reference TRBV7-2 and TRBJ2-7, the complete variable domain reads GAGVSQSPSNKVTEKGKDVELRCDPISGHTALYWYRQSLGQGLEFLIYFQGNSAPDKSGLPSDRFSAERTGGSVSTLTIQRTQQEDSAVYLCASSLAGGHVYEQYFGPGTRLTVT.